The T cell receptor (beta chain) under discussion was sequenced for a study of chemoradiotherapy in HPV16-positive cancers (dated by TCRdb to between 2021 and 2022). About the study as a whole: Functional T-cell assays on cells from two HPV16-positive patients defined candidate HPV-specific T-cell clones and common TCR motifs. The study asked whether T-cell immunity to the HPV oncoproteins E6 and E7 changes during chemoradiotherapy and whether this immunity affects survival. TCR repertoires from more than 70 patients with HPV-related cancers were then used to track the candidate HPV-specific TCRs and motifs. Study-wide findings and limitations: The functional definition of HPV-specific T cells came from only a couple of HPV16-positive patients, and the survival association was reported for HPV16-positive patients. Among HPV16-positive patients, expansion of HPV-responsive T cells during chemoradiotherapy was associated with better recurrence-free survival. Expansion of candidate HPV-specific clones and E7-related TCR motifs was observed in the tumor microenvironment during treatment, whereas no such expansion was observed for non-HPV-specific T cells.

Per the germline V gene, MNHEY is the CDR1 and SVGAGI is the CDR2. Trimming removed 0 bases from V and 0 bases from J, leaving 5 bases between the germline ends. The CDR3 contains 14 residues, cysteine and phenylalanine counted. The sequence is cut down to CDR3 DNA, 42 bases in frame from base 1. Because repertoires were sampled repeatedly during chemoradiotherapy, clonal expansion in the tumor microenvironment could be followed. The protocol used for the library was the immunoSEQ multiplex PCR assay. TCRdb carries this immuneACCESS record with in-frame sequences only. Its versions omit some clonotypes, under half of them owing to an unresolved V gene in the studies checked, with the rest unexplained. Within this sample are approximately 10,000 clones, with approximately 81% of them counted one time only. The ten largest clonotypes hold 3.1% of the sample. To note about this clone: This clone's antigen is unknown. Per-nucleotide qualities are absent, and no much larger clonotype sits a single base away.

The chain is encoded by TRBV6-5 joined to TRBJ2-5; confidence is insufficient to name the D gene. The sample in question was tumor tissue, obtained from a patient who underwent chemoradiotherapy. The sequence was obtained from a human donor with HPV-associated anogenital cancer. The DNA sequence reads TGTGCCAGCAGTTACTCCGAGTACCAAGAGACCCAGTACTTC. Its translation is CASSYSEYQETQYF.